The text below deals with one TCR beta chain. The antigen is undetermined. Primers: 60 Vbeta forward and 13 Jbeta reverse. TCRdb's table, derived via immunoSEQ multiplex PCR, lists solely in-frame clones and lacks some. Of tens of thousands of clones in the sample, 75% to 85% were seen once. The data originate from a study of cytomegalovirus exposure and HLA in healthy donors. Whole-study results and caveats: CMV serostatus was the sole immune exposure data available.

The TCR comes from a man aged 50 to 60 in good health and CMV-seropositive. The sample taken for sequencing was PBMCs.

The DNA for the CDR3 is TGTGCCAGCAGCCCAGAGGGAGGGGCGGGACCCACCGGGGAGCTGTTTTTT. Protein sequence: CASSPEGGAGPTGELFF. The V and J genes are TRBV7-9 and TRBJ2-2, with 7 bases identical to TRBD2. The J segment lost 4 bases and the V segment lost 5 bases, leaving 13 bases of the junction unmatched. Germline lookup yields CDR1 SEHNR and CDR2 FQNEAQ (reference sequence). This CDR3 is built from 17 residues. Supplemented by reference TRBV7-9 and TRBJ2-2, the full variable domain reads DTGVSQNPRHKITKRGQNVTFRCDPISEHNRLYWYRQTLGQGPEFLTYFQNEAQLEKSRLLSDRFSAERPKGSFSTLEIQRTEQGDSAMYLCASSPEGGAGPTGELFFGEGSRLTVL.